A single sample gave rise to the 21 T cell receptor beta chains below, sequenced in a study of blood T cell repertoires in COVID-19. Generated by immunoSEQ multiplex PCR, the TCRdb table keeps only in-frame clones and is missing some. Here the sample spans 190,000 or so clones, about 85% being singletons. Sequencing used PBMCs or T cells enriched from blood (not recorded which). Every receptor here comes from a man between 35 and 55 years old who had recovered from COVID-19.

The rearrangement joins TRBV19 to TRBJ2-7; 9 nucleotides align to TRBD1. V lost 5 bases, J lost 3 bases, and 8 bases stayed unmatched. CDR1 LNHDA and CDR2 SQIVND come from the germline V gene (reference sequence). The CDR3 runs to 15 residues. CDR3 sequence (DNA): TGTGCCAGTAGTCCACGGACAGGGGCAGGCTACGAGCAGTACTTC. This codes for CASSPRTGAGYEQYF.

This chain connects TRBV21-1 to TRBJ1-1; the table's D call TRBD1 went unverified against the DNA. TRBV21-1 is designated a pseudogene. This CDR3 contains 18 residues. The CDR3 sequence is CASSKKGIRSHRLTEAFF. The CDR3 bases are TGTGCCAGCAGCAAAAAGGGAATTCGGTCCCACAGGTTGACTGAAGCTTTCTTT.

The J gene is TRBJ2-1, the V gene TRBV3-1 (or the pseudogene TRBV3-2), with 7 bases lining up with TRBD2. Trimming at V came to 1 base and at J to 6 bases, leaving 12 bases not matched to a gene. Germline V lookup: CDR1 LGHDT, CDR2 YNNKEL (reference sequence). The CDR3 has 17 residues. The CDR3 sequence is CASSQVRRLAGTNEQFF. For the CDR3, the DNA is TGTGCCAGCAGCCAAGTTAGAAGACTAGCCGGAACCAATGAGCAGTTCTTC.

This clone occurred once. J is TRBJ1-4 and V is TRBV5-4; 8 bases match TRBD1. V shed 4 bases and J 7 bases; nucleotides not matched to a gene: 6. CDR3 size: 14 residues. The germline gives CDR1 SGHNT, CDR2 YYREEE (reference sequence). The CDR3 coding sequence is TGTGCCAGCAGCACCCGGACAGGGTTTGAAAAACTGTTTTTT. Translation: CASSTRTGFEKLFF. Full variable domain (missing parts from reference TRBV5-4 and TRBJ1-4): ETGVTQSPTHLIKTRGQQVTLRCSSQSGHNTVSWYQQALGQGPQFIFQYYREEENGRGNFPPRFSGLQFPNYSSELNVNALELDDSALYLCASSTRTGFEKLFFGSGTQLSVL.

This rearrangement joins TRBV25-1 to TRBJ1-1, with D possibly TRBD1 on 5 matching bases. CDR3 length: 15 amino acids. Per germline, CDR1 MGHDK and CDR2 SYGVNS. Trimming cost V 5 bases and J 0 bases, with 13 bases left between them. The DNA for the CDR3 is TGTGCCAGCAGTCAAACAGGAGGGTTGAACACTGAAGCTTTCTTT. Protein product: CASSQTGGLNTEAFF.

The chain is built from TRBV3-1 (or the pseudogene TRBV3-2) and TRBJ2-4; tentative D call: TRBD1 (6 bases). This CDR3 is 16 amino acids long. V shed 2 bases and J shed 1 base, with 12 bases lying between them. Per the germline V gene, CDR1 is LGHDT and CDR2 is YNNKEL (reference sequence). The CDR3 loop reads CASSQLPTGAKNIQYF. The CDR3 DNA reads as TGTGCCAGCAGCCAACTTCCTACAGGGGCCAAAAACATTCAGTACTTC.

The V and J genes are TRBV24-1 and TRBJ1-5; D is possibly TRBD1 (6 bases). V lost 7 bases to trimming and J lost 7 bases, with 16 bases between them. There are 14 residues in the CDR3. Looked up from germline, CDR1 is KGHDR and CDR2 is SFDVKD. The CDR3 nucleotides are TGTGCCACCAGCCCAAACAGGGCCCACCAGCCCCAGCATTTT. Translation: CATSPNRAHQPQHF.

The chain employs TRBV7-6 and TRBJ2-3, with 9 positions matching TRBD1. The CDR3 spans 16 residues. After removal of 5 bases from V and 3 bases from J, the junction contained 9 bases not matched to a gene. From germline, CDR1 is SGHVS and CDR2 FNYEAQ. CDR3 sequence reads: CASSPLGQGWTDTQYF. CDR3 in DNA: TGTGCCAGCAGCCCCTTGGGACAGGGATGGACAGATACGCAGTATTTT.

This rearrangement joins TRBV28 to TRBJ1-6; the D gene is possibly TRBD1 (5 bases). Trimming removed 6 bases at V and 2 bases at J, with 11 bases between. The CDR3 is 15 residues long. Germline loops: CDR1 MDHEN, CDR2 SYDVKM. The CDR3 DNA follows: TGTGCCAGCAGGGGCAGGGCGGCCTATAATTCACCCCTCCACTTT. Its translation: CASRGRAAYNSPLHF.

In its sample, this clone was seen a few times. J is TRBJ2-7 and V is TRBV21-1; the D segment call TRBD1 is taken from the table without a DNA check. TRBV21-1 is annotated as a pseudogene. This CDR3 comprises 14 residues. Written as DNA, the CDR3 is TGTGCCAGCAGCGGCCGGGACAGGGAACACGAGCAGTACTTC. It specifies CASSGRDREHEQYF.

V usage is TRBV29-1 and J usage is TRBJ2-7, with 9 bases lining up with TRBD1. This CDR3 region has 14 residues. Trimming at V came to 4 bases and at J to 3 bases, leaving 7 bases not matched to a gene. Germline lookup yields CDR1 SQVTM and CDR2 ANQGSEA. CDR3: CSVVTTGGIYEQYF. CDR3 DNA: TGCAGCGTTGTAACCACAGGGGGCATCTACGAGCAGTACTTC.

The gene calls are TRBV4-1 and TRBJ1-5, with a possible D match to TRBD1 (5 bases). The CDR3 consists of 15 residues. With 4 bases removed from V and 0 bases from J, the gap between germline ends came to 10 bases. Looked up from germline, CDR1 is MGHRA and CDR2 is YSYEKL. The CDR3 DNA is TGCGCCAGCAGCCGGGGGGAGAATAGCAATCAGCCCCAGCATTTT. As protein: CASSRGENSNQPQHF.

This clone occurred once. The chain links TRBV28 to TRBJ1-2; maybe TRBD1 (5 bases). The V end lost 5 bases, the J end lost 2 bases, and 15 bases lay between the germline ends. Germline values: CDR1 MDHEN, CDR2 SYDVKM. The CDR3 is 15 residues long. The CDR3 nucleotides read TGTGCCAGCAGTCGATCAACGACAGCCAACTATGGCTACACCTTC. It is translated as CASSRSTTANYGYTF.

DNA for the CDR3: TGTGCCAGCAAGGAGACAGGGAACACTGAAGCTTTCTTT. It yields the protein CASKETGNTEAFF. The chain is built from TRBV25-1 and TRBJ1-1; D perhaps matches TRBD1 (6 bases). V was clipped by 7 bases and J by 1 base, with 10 bases between them. Germline V gives CDR1 MGHDK, CDR2 SYGVNS. This CDR3 comprises 13 residues.

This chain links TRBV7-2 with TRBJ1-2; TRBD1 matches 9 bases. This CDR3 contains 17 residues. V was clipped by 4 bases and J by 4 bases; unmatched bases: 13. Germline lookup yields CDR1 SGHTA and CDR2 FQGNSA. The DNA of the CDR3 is TGTGCCAGCAGCTCCGACCTCCCCCCGACAGGGGGCTATGGCTACACCTTC. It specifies CASSSDLPPTGGYGYTF.

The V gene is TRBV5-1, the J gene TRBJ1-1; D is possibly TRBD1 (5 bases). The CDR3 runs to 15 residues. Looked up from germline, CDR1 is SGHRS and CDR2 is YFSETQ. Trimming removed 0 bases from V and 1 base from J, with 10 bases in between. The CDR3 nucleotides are TGCGCCAGCAGCTTGGCGTCAGGGTGGAACACTGAAGCTTTCTTT. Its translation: CASSLASGWNTEAFF.

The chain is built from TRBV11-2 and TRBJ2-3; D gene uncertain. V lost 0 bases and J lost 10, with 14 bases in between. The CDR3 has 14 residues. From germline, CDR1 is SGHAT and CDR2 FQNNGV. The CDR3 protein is CASSLDVAVSSQYF. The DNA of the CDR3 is TGTGCCAGCAGCTTAGATGTAGCCGTGTCCTCGCAGTATTTT. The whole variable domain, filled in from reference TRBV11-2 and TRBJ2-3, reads EAGVAQSPRYKIIEKRQSVAFWCNPISGHATLYWYQQILGQGPKLLIQFQNNGVVDDSQLPKDRFSAERLKGVDSTLKIQPAKLEDSAVYLCASSLDVAVSSQYFGPGTRLTVL.

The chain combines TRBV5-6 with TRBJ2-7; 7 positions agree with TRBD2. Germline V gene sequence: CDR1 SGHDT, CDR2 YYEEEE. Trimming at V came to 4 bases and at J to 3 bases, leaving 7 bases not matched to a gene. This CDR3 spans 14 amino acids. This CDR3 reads CASSKEGGSYEQYF. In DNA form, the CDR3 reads TGTGCCAGCAGCAAGGAGGGCGGGAGCTACGAGCAGTACTTC.

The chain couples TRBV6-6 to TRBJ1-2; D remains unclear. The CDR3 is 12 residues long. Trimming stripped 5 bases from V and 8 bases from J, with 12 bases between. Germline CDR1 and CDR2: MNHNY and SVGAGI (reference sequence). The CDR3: CASSPLIEGYTF. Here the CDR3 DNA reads TGTGCCAGCAGTCCTCTGATCGAGGGCTACACCTTC.

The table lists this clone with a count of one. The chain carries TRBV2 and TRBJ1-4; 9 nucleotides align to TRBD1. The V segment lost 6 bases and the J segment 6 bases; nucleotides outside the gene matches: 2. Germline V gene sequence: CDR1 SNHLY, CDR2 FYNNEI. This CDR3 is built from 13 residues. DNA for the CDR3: TGTGCCAGCAGCTGGACAGGGGATGAAAAACTGTTTTTT. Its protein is CASSWTGDEKLFF.

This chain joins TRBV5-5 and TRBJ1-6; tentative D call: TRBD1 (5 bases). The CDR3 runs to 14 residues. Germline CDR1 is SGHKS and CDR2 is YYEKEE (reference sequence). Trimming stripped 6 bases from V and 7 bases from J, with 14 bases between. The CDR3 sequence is CASTGGVDNSPLHF. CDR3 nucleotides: TGTGCCAGCACCGGGGGGGTTGACAATTCACCCCTCCACTTT.